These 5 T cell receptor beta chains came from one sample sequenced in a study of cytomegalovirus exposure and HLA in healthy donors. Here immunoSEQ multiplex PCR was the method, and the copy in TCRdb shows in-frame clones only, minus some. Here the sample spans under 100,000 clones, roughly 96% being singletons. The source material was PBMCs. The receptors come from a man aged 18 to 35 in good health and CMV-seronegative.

Here the CDR3 DNA reads TGCGCCAGCAGCCAAGCCGGACTAGCGGGAGGTCGGGCAGATACGCAGTATTTT. This translates into CASSQAGLAGGRADTQYF. The chain carries TRBV4-1 and TRBJ2-3, with 14 bases that match TRBD2. The length of the CDR3 is 18 residues. Germline V gene data show CDR1 as MGHRA and CDR2 as YSYEKL. V trimming: 1 base; J trimming: 4 bases; junction bases outside the gene matches: 7.

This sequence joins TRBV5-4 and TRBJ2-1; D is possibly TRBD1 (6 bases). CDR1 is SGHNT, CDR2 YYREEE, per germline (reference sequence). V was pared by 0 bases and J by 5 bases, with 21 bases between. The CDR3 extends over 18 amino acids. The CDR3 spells CASSLESVLGYRDNEQFF. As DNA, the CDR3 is TGTGCCAGCAGCTTGGAATCGGTTCTCGGATACAGGGACAATGAGCAGTTCTTC. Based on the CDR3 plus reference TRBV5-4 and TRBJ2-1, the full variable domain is ETGVTQSPTHLIKTRGQQVTLRCSSQSGHNTVSWYQQALGQGPQFIFQYYREEENGRGNFPPRFSGLQFPNYSSELNVNALELDDSALYLCASSLESVLGYRDNEQFFGPGTRLTVL.

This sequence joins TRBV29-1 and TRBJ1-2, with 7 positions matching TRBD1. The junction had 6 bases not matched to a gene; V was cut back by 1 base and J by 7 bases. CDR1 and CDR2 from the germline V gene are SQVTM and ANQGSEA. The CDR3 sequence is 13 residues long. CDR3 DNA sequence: TGCAGCGTTGAAGTCTCACCAGGGGGTGGCTACACCTTC. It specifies CSVEVSPGGGYTF.

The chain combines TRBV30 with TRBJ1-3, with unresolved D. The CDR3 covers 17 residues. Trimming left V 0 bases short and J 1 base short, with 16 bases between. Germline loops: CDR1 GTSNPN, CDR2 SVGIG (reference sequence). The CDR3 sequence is CAWSVLAPGSSGNTIYF. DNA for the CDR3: TGTGCCTGGAGTGTACTGGCCCCAGGTTCATCTGGAAACACCATATATTTT.

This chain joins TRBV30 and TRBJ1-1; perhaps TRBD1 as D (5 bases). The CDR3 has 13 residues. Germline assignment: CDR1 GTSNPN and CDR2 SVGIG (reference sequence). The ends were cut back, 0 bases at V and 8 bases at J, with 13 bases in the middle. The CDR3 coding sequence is TGTGCCTGGAGTGTTCGGGGGGTGGCGGAAGCTTTCTTT. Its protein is CAWSVRGVAEAFF.